One and the same sample provided the 10 T cell receptor beta chains below, sequenced in a study of patients and donors after allogeneic stem cell transplantation (dated by TCRdb to the early 2020s). To prepare the library, RT-PCR was applied. Sequencing took place on a NextSeq 550. In-frame beta chains were kept once TCRdb had trimmed the public reads at Q25 with fastp and called clones with MiXCR. CDR3 protein duplicates are merged, each entry listing the most common genes and DNA. The sample table lists roughly 940,000 distinct CDR3 sequences, under 20% of them with a count of one. Jointly, the top ten make up 5% to 7.5% of the sample. What was sequenced was blood, either unsorted or a sorted T cell fraction (not recorded which). Receptors were obtained from a human donor who was either an allogeneic HSCT recipient or a stem cell or donor lymphocyte infusion donor (not recorded which). It is not recorded whose cells these are; they may come from a transplant donor.

This clonotype appeared many times. The chain links TRBV29-1 to TRBJ1-2; 8 positions agree with TRBD1. The germline CDR1 and CDR2 sequences are SQVTM and ANQGSEA. The CDR3 runs to 11 residues. V lost 6 bases to trimming and J lost 7 bases; unmatched junction nucleotides: 4. The CDR3 here is CSVRDRGGYTF. The CDR3 DNA is TGCAGCGTAAGAGACAGGGGTGGCTACACCTTC.

This chain links TRBV18 with TRBJ1-1; TRBD1 aligns across 7 bases. The V gene end was trimmed by 3 bases and the J gene end by 4 bases; junction bases not matched to a gene: 8. The germline V gene has CDR1 KGHSH and CDR2 LQKENI. This CDR3 spans 15 amino acids. The CDR3 DNA follows: TGTGCCAGCTCACCGCCCACAGGGGTGAGCACTGAAGCTTTCTTT. This gives the protein CASSPPTGVSTEAFF.

This sequence joins TRBV11-2 and TRBJ2-3; no firm D call. Trimming removed 0 bases at V and 1 base at J, with 11 bases between. The CDR3 is made up of 16 amino acids. Germline loops: CDR1 SGHAT, CDR2 FQNNGV. In DNA, the CDR3 is TGTGCCAGCAGCTTAGAATCAGGCCGTGGCACAGATACGCAGTATTTT. Its translation: CASSLESGRGTDTQYF.

CDR3 in amino acids: CATSDQTRRVPQHF. In DNA, the CDR3 is TGTGCCACCAGTGACCAGACCAGACGGGTGCCCCAGCATTTT. The chain carries TRBV24-1 and TRBJ1-5; no reliable D call. Between the trimmed V and J ends, which lost 4 bases and 9 bases, there was a span of 15 bases. This CDR3 is 14 amino acids long. CDR1 and CDR2 from the germline V gene are KGHDR and SFDVKD.

This clonotype was counted a few times. This sequence joins TRBV9 and TRBJ1-5; 8 nucleotides align to TRBD1. The germline V gene has CDR1 SGDLS and CDR2 YYNGEE. Losses at the gene ends were 2 bases for V and 8 bases for J; bases not matched to a gene: 3. This CDR3 spans 13 amino acids. CDR3 bases: TGTGCCAGCAGCGTTCAGGGGGCCGAGCCCCAGCATTTT. Translated, it gives CASSVQGAEPQHF. Full variable domain (rest looked up from reference TRBV9 and TRBJ1-5): DSGVTQTPKHLITATGQRVTLRCSPRSGDLSVYWYQQSLDQGLQFLIQYYNGEERAKGNILERFSAQQFPDLHSELNLSSLELGDSALYFCASSVQGAEPQHFGDGTRLSIL.

V usage is TRBV15 and J usage is TRBJ2-3, with a possible D match to TRBD2 (5 bases). Trimming stripped 3 bases from V and 2 bases from J, with 6 bases between. Germline-derived CDR1 and CDR2 are LNHNV and YYDKDF (reference sequence). The CDR3 is 13 amino acids. CDR3 in DNA: TGTGCCACCAGCAGGACTACCACAGATACGCAGTATTTT. This codes for CATSRTTTDTQYF. Variable domain in full (rest from reference TRBV15 and TRBJ2-3): DAMVIQNPRYQVTQFGKPVTLSCSQTLNHNVMYWYQQKSSQAPKLLFHYYDKDFNNEADTPDNFQSRRPNTSFCFLDIRSPGLGDTAMYLCATSRTTTDTQYFGPGTRLTVL.

V gene TRBV21-1 combines with J gene TRBJ2-6; TRBD1 was called by the table and not checked on the DNA. TRBV21-1 is marked as a pseudogene. The CDR3 consists of 17 residues. This CDR3 reads CASQTTGLNSGANVLTF. For the CDR3, the DNA is TGTGCCAGCCAGACGACAGGCCTCAACTCTGGGGCCAACGTCCTGACTTTC.

This clonotype has more than one count but fewer than ten. The V and J genes are TRBV9 and TRBJ2-2, with 8 bases that match TRBD1. V lost 4 bases, J lost 7 bases, and 12 bases stayed unmatched. Germline lookup yields CDR1 SGDLS and CDR2 YYNGEE. This CDR3 has 16 amino acids. CDR3 coding DNA: TGTGCCAGCAGCTTACAGGGACAGGTTTACGACGGGGAGCTGTTTTTT. Protein: CASSLQGQVYDGELFF.

CDR3 bases: TGCGCCAGCAGCTTGTTCCAGGGGATTGTACAAGAGACCCAGTACTTC. This codes for CASSLFQGIVQETQYF. The chain combines TRBV5-1 with TRBJ2-5, with TRBD1 as a possible D gene (6 bases). The CDR3 consists of 16 residues. V lost 1 base and J lost 2, with 15 bases in between. CDR1 SGHRS and CDR2 YFSETQ come from the germline V gene.

The chain uses TRBV6-1 and TRBJ1-5; 7 bases match TRBD1. The CDR3 sequence is 14 residues long. Germline V lookup: CDR1 MNHNS, CDR2 SASEGT. The V gene end was trimmed by 6 bases and the J gene end by 5 bases; junction bases not matched to a gene: 7. The CDR3 loop reads CASSRDSLDQPQHF. CDR3 nucleotides: TGTGCCAGCAGCCGGGACAGCCTTGATCAGCCCCAGCATTTT.